This is a list of T cell receptor beta chains from one sample in a study of blood T cell repertoires in COVID-19. Assay: immunoSEQ multiplex PCR; the TCRdb copy retains only in-frame clones and omits some. The top ten clones hold under 5.5% of a sample with 80,000 to 95,000 clones, roughly 81% of them seen once. Sequencing used peripheral blood. The receptors derive from a man aged 80 or over with COVID-19, enrolled during active disease. CDR3s include the opening cysteine and the closing phenylalanine or tryptophan. The D gene is left open where the match is weak. Some rows have no size entry. The others give once, few or many, or a class for an expanded clone.

TRBV9	NA	NA	TRBJ1-3	CASSVNDGGAYGNTIYF	TGTGCCAGCAGCGTAAATGATGGGGGGGCCTATGGAAACACCATATATTTT
TRBV5-6	once	TRBD1	TRBJ2-7	CASSSTTTGVFLYEQYF	TGTGCCAGCAGCTCGACAACCACAGGGGTATTTCTCTACGAGCAGTACTTC
TRBV6-4	NA	TRBD1	TRBJ1-2	CASSPTGVFGYTF	TGTGCCAGCAGTCCGACAGGGGTGTTTGGCTACACCTTC
TRBV7-9	NA	TRBD1	TRBJ1-4	CASSEDRVDEKLFF	TGTGCCAGCAGCGAGGACAGGGTGGATGAAAAACTGTTTTTT
TRBV7-8	NA	NA	TRBJ2-7	CASSPDRSYEQYF	TGTGCCAGCAGCCCGGACAGATCCTACGAGCAGTACTTC
TRBV5-1	few	TRBD1	TRBJ2-7	CASSPGQGSYEQYF	TGCGCCAGCAGCCCAGGACAGGGGTCCTACGAGCAGTACTTC
TRBV3-1/TRBV3-2	NA	NA	TRBJ2-2	CASSPTGGPGGELFF	TGTGCCAGCAGCCCGACTGGGGGCCCCGGCGGGGAGCTGTTTTTT
TRBV19	NA	NA	TRBJ1-1	CASMNRHTNTEAFF	TGTGCCAGTATGAACAGGCACACGAACACTGAAGCTTTCTTT
TRBV6-1	once	NA	TRBJ2-3	CASSEFKAGGRTDTQYF	TGTGCCAGCAGTGAATTCAAAGCCGGGGGGCGCACAGATACGCAGTATTTT
TRBV27	many	TRBD1	TRBJ1-1	CASSLLGTVNTEAFF	TGTGCCAGCAGTTTACTTGGGACAGTGAACACTGAAGCTTTCTTT
TRBV7-2	few	TRBD1	TRBJ1-3	CASSAYSGQGVASGNTIYF	TGTGCCAGCAGCGCATATTCGGGACAGGGGGTTGCGTCTGGAAACACCATATATTTT
TRBV7-9	NA	NA	TRBJ2-7	CASSSFADREQYF	TGTGCCAGCAGCTCATTCGCCGATCGGGAGCAGTACTTC
TRBV9	NA	NA	TRBJ1-1	CASSVVQSNTEAFF	TGTGCCAGCAGCGTAGTACAGTCGAACACTGAAGCTTTCTTT
TRBV30	NA	NA	TRBJ1-2	CAWSPRGWSGYTF	TGTGCCTGGAGTCCTAGGGGGTGGAGTGGCTACACCTTC
TRBV7-2	NA	NA	TRBJ1-4	CASSLEREGKLFF	TGTGCCAGCAGCTTAGAGAGGGAGGGAAAACTGTTTTTT
TRBV5-1	NA	TRBD1	TRBJ1-6	CASSWGQSSSYNSPLHF	TGCGCCAGCAGCTGGGGACAGTCGAGCTCCTATAATTCACCCCTCCACTTT
TRBV10-3	NA	TRBD1	TRBJ1-6	CAIRRDRDNSPLHF	TGTGCCATCAGAAGGGACAGAGATAATTCACCCCTCCACTTT
TRBV5-1	NA	NA	TRBJ2-2	CASSLQGRAGELFF	TGCGCCAGCAGCCTTCAGGGTAGGGCCGGGGAGCTGTTTTTT
TRBV6-5	NA	TRBD1	TRBJ1-2	CASRKQGAGGYTF	TGTGCCAGCAGAAAACAGGGGGCAGGTGGCTACACCTTC
TRBV7-9	NA	TRBD2	TRBJ2-3	CASRAGGSTDTQYF	TGTGCCAGCAGGGCGGGGGGGTCGACAGATACGCAGTATTTT
TRBV5-1	NA	NA	TRBJ1-4	CASSSLGGTQNEKLFF	TGCGCCAGCAGCTCACTTGGAGGGACTCAAAATGAAAAACTGTTTTTT
TRBV6-2/TRBV6-3	NA	NA	TRBJ2-6	CASSSGGSGANVLTF	TGTGCCAGCAGCTCCGGGGGTTCTGGGGCCAACGTCCTGACTTTC
TRBV3-1/TRBV3-2	NA	TRBD2	TRBJ2-1	CASGYGGGNYNEQFF	TGTGCCAGCGGCTACGGCGGGGGAAACTACAATGAGCAGTTCTTC
TRBV9	NA	TRBD2	TRBJ2-5	CASSVGAGDRGETQYF	TGTGCCAGCAGCGTAGGGGCGGGGGATAGGGGAGAGACCCAGTACTTC
TRBV28	NA	TRBD2	TRBJ2-3	CASNERTSVFSDTQYF	TGTGCCAGCAACGAACGGACTAGCGTGTTTTCAGATACGCAGTATTTT
TRBV2	NA	NA	TRBJ2-7	CASSEWASSYEQYF	TGTGCCAGCAGTGAATGGGCGAGCTCCTACGAGCAGTACTTC
TRBV18	NA	TRBD1	TRBJ1-2	CASSAGTGGDYGYTF	TGTGCCAGCTCAGCCGGGACAGGGGGCGACTATGGCTACACCTTC
TRBV28	once	NA	TRBJ2-7	CASRLSGSYEQYF	TGTGCCAGCAGACTATCGGGCTCCTACGAGCAGTACTTC
TRBV19	NA	NA	TRBJ1-5	CASSPLNQPQHF	TGTGCCAGTAGTCCCCTCAATCAGCCCCAGCATTTT